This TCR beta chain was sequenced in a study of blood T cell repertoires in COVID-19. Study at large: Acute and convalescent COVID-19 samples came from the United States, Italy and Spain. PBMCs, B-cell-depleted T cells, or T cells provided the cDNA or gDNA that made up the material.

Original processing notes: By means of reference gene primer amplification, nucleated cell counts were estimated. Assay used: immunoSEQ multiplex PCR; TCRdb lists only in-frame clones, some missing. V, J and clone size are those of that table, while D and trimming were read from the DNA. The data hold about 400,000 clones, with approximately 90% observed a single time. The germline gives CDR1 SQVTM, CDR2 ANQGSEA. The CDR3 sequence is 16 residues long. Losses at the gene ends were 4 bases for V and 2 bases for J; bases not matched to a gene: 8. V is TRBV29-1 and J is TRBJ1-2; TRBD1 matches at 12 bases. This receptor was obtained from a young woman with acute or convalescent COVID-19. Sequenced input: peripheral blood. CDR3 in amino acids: CSVGGTGGASNYGYTF. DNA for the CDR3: TGCAGCGTTGGAGGGACAGGGGGCGCATCCAACTATGGCTACACCTTC.